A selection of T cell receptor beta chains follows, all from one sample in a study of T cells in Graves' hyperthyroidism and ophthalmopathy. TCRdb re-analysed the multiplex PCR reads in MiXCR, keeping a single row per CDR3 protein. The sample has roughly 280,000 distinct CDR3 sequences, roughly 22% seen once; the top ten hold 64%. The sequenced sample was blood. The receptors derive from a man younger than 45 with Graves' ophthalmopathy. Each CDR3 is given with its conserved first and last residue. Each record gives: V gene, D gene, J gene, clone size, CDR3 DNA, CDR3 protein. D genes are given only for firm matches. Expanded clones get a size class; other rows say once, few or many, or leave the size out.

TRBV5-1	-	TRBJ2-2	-	TGCGCCAGCAGCTTGCAGCGGGTTGCGAACACCGGGGAGCTGTTTTTT	CASSLQRVANTGELFF
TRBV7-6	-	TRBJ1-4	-	TGTGCCAGCAGCTTAGAGGGTGAAAAACTGTTTTTT	CASSLEGEKLFF
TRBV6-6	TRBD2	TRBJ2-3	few	TGTGCCAGCAGTTACGGGTCGGCTAGCGGAGGCACAGATACGCAGTATTTT	CASSYGSASGGTDTQYF
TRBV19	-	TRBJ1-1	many	TGTGCCAGTAGTATAGACAGGGTGAACACTGAAGCTTTCTTT	CASSIDRVNTEAFF
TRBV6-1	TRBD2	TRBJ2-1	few	TGTGCCAGCAGTAAAAGAGGGTCCCCGGGACTAGGGACTTACAATGAGCAGTTCTTC	CASSKRGSPGLGTYNEQFF
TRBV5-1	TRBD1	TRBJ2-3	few	TGCGCCAGCAGCTCGCGACAGGGGAGCACAGATACGCAGTATTTT	CASSSRQGSTDTQYF
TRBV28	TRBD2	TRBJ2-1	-	TGTGCCAGCAGTTTCGTAGCGGGAGGGCCTTACGTTGAGCAGTTCTTC	CASSFVAGGPYVEQFF
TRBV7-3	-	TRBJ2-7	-	TGTGCCAGCAGCTTAGATGCGGGCTACTACGAGCAGTACTTC	CASSLDAGYYEQYF
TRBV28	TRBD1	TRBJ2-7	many	TGTGCCAGCAGTTTATTGTTGGGACAGGGGTCCTACGAGCAGTACTTC	CASSLLLGQGSYEQYF
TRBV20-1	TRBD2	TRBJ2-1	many	TGCAGTGCTACCGGACTAGCGGGAGTGGGGGAGCAGTTCTTC	CSATGLAGVGEQFF
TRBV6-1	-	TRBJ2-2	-	TGTGCCAGCTCCCGGACCCCAGGGACCGGGGAGCTGTTTTTT	CASSRTPGTGELFF
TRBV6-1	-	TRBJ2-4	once	TGTGCCAGCTCACCACCAGGTAATGCCAATTTAGCCAAAAACATTCAGTACTTC	CASSPPGNANLAKNIQYF
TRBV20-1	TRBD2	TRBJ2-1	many	TGCAGTGCTAGAGATCAGATTCGAACTAGCGGGAGGGCTGAGCAGTTCTTC	CSARDQIRTSGRAEQFF
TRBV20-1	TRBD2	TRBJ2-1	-	TGCAGTGCCGCTAGCGGGAGCTCCTCCTACAATGAGCAGTTCTTC	CSAASGSSSYNEQFF
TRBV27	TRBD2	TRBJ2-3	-	TGTGCCAGCAGTCAAGATCGACTAGCGGGAGGGCGGGATACGCAGTATTTT	CASSQDRLAGGRDTQYF
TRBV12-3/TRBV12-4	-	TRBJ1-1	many	TGTGCCAGCAGTTTAAGGGCTAACATGAACACTGAAGCTTTCTTT	CASSLRANMNTEAFF
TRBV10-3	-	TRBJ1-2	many	TGTGCCATCATAAGGGATCCCGACTTGAGATATGGCTACACCTTC	CAIIRDPDLRYGYTF
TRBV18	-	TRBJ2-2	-	TGTGCCAGCTCACGGGCCCCAGACGGGAGCACCGGGGAGCTGTTTTTT	CASSRAPDGSTGELFF
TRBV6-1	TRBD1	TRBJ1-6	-	TGTGCCAGCAGTCAAACAGGGGTCAATTCACCCCTCCACTTT	CASSQTGVNSPLHF
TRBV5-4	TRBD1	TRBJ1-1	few	TGTGCCAGCGGCCGACAGGGCCTCACTGAAGCTTTCTTT	CASGRQGLTEAFF
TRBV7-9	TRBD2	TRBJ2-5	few	TGTGCCAGCAGCCCCACCGCGGGAGGGGGAGAGACCCAGTACTTC	CASSPTAGGGETQYF
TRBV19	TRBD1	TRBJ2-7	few	TGTGCCAGTAGTAGGGACAGAGCCACCTACGAGCAGTACTTC	CASSRDRATYEQYF
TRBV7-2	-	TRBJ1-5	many	TGTGCCAGCAGCACCAATCTCGGGAGGGCAGCCAATCAGCCCCAGCATTTT	CASSTNLGRAANQPQHF
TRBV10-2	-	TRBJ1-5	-	TGCGCCAGCAGTGATACAGTTAGCAATCAGCCCCAGCATTTT	CASSDTVSNQPQHF
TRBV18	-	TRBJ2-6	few	TGTGCCAGCTCACCCGCAGGGGCCGGGGCCAACGTCCTGACTTTC	CASSPAGAGANVLTF
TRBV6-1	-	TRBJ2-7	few	TGTGCCACTCAGCAGGCCCACTACTCCTCCTACGAGCAGTACTTC	CATQQAHYSSYEQYF
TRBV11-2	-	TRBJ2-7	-	TGTGCCAGCAGGCCCGAGTCCTACGAGCAGTACTTC	CASRPESYEQYF
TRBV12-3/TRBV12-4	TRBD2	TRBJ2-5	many	TGTGCCAGCAGTTTACCCGGGGGGTCGATGGCCCAGTACTTC	CASSLPGGSMAQYF
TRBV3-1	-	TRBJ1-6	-	TGTGCCAGCAGCCAAGAGACGGCCCTCCACTTT	CASSQETALHF
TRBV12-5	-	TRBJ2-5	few	TGTGCTAGTGGGGGGACTTTGTCGGCGGAGACCCAGTACTTC	CASGGTLSAETQYF
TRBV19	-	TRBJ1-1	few	TGTGCCAGTAGTTGGGGGAAAGCTGAAGCTTTCTTT	CASSWGKAEAFF
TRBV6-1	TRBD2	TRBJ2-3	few	TGTGCCAGCAGGGGGACTAGCGGTACTAGCACAGATACGCAGTATTTT	CASRGTSGTSTDTQYF
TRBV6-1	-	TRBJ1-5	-	TGTGCCAGCAGTGAGACAGGTATTCAGCCCCAGCATTTT	CASSETGIQPQHF
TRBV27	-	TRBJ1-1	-	TGTGCCAGCACCCATGCACAGGGAATCACTGAAGCTTTCTTT	CASTHAQGITEAFF
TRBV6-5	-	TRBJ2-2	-	TGTGCCAGCAGTTACGACAGGAAAGCCGGGGAGCTGTTTTTT	CASSYDRKAGELFF
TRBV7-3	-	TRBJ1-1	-	TGTGCCAGCAGCCCCGAAGGGGTTTTCAGCACTGAAGCTTTCTTT	CASSPEGVFSTEAFF
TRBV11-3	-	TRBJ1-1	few	TGTGCCAGCAGCTTTGGGGGTTCGGCTGAAGCTTTCTTT	CASSFGGSAEAFF
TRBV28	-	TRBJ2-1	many	TGTGCCAGCAGGGGAACGAGAAGAGCCAATGAGCAGTTCTTC	CASRGTRRANEQFF
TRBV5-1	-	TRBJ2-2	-	TGCGCCAGCAGCCCTAGGACAGAACTTCGCGGGGAGCTGTTTTTT	CASSPRTELRGELFF
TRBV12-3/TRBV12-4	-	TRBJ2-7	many	TGTGCCAGCAGTTCTGGCGTGTCTTTGGGGTACGAGCAGTACTTC	CASSSGVSLGYEQYF
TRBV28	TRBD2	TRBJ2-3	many	TGTGCCAGCAGTTTACCAACAGCGTTGGGGACTAGCAGCACAGATACGCAGTATTTT	CASSLPTALGTSSTDTQYF
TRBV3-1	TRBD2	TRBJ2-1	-	TGTGCCAAAACCCCCTATAGCGGGAGTCAAACGGCAGCCTACAATGAGCAGTTCTTC	CAKTPYSGSQTAAYNEQFF
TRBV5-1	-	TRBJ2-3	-	TGCGCCAGCAGCTTGGCGAACCGGGGCAACACAGATACGCAGTATTTT	CASSLANRGNTDTQYF
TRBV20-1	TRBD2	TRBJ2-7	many	TGCAGTGCTAGAGATCCCGGACTAGCGGGCGACGAGCAGTACTTC	CSARDPGLAGDEQYF
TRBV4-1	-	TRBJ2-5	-	TGCGCCAGCAGCCAAAGCCAGGGCCTAGGGGAGACCCAGTACTTC	CASSQSQGLGETQYF
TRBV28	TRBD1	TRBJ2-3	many	TGTGCCAGCAGTTCCATCGACAGGGGCAAAAGCACAGATACGCAGTATTTT	CASSSIDRGKSTDTQYF
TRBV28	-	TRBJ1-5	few	TGTGCCACCAAACAGTTTCATGCAGGGAGTCAGCCCCAGCATTTT	CATKQFHAGSQPQHF
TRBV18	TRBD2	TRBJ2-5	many	TGTGCCAGCTCACAGGGACTACAAGAGACCCAGTACTTC	CASSQGLQETQYF
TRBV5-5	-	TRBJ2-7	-	TGTGCCAGCAGCGCGACAGGGAGGTCCTACGAGCAGTACTTC	CASSATGRSYEQYF
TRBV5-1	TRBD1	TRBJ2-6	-	TGCGCCAGCAGCTTGACAGGGGCGGTTGGGGCCAACGTCCTGACTTTC	CASSLTGAVGANVLTF
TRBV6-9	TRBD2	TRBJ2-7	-	TGTGCCAGCAGTTACGGTAGCGGGATATACGAGCAGTACTTC	CASSYGSGIYEQYF
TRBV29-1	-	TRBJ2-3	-	TGCAGCGTGTACCGGGACTCCTCAGATACGCAGTATTTT	CSVYRDSSDTQYF
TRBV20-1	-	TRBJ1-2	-	TGCAGTGCCCAGAGAGGGGGTGGCTACACCTTC	CSAQRGGGYTF
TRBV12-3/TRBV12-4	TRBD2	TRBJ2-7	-	TGTGCCAGCAGTCCCAGGGGTAGCGGGAGCTCCTACGAGCAGTACTTC	CASSPRGSGSSYEQYF
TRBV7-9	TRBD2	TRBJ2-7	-	TGTGCCAGCACCTCTGGGACTAGCGGGCTCTCCTACGAGCAGTACTTC	CASTSGTSGLSYEQYF
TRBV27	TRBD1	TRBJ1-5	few	TGTGCCAGCAGAGGGACAGGGGCCCAGCATTTT	CASRGTGAQHF
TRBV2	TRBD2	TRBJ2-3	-	TGTGCCAGCAGCGGACCCGGGACTAGGGTATCAGATACGCAGTATTTT	CASSGPGTRVSDTQYF
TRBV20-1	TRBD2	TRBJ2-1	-	TGCAGTGCCTTCCCCGGGACTAGCGGAAACAATGAGCAGTTCTTC	CSAFPGTSGNNEQFF